This T cell receptor (beta chain) emerged from a study of CD8 T cells in Susac syndrome (dated by TCRdb to between 2018 and 2021). For context, the study as a whole: Of the Susac syndrome patients who were sequenced, about 6 had clinically active disease and roughly eight were in clinical remission. At the time of blood withdrawal, Susac syndrome patients were either therapy-naive, taking corticosteroids (with some also receiving IVIg), or on IVIg alone. Whether CD8+ T cell activation and differentiation in Susac syndrome was antigen driven was tested using repertoire sequencing. The clonality of the CD8+ T cell repertoire was compared across approximately 11 healthy donors, around 14 Susac syndrome patients and under 19 multiple sclerosis patients.

RNA was extracted with the RNeasy kit and roughly 0.5 to 1 ug was reverse transcribed using random hexamers. The immunoSEQ multiplex PCR assay, covering 54 Vbeta and 13 Jbeta segments, was used to amplify TCR beta CDR3 regions. PCR amplification bias was corrected by using a synthetic template baseline for primer optimization and computational correction. The original pipeline was this. Reads were assigned to V, D and J genes according to IMGT and analyzed in immunoSEQ Analyzer, with only productive sequences retained. Clonality was calculated as one minus the Shannon entropy normalized by log2 of the number of productive unique sequences. For each patient and control, public and private clones were evaluated within the 100 most prevalent clones. Clones were defined as Susac-specific when absent from the healthy and MS cohorts, from about a thousand published viral clones and from other ImmuneACCESS disease sequences. TCRdb passed the public sequencing reads through fastp at Q25 and MiXCR, retaining productive beta sequences. Identical CDR3 protein sequences are pooled into one entry, listed with their most common genes and DNA. In this record, the V and J calls reflect TCRdb's handling and not the investigators' own analysis. Here the sample has 120,000 or so distinct CDR3 sequences; more than 90% occur a single time. Jointly, the top ten make up 0.2% to 0.25% of the sample.

CDR1 MNHEY and CDR2 SMNVEV were looked up in the germline V gene (reference sequence). V is shortened by 6 bases, J by 2 bases, and the region joining them spans 12 bases. The CDR3 goes from the cysteine to the phenylalanine over 14 residues. Only the CDR3 part of the read is kept: 42 bases, read in frame from the first base. This clonotype was found once. Its antigen is currently not known. No base qualities exist here, and no much larger clone lies one base off it. One read alone provides weak support. Study-wide conclusions, independent of this receptor: The number of individuals in the TCR sequencing and HLA analysis was acknowledged as relatively small. In the total CD8+ and CD8+ TEMRA repertoires, 15 to 20 and five Susac-specific public clones, respectively, were identified. CD8+ repertoires in Susac syndrome showed clonal expansion, which was highest in CD8+ TEMRA cells and was greater in clinically active patients than in remitting patients.

Peripheral blood CD8+ and CD4+ T cells from healthy donors, Susac syndrome patients and multiple sclerosis patients were profiled by high-throughput TCR beta sequencing. The Susac syndrome patients fulfilled recently defined diagnostic criteria for definite or probable disease. Bulk CD8+ and CD4+ T cells were purified by magnetic negative isolation, while CD8+ TEMRA cells were enriched using FACS. Blood was collected in EDTA tubes and processed within 24 hours, with PBMCs isolated through density gradient centrifugation. PBMCs intended for TCR sequencing were frozen in liquid nitrogen and were later thawed in a 37 degrees C water bath. A purity of at least 90% was achieved for sorted or isolated CD4+, CD8+ and CD8+ TEMRA cells.

The sample taken for sequencing was CD8+ T cells from PBMCs. This sequence was found in a human donor with Susac syndrome. The chain uses TRBV27 and TRBJ2-3; no D gene is confidently identified. The CDR3 reads as follows: CASRGLDPTDTQYF. The bases read TGTGCCAGCAGGGGCTTGGATCCCACAGATACGCAGTATTTT.